This TCR beta chain originates from a study of blood T cell repertoires in COVID-19. Looking at the study overall: From T cells, B-cell-depleted T cells, or PBMCs came the material, which was cDNA or gDNA.

The V end was cut by 0 bases, the J end by 3 bases, with 11 bases between. The germline V gene has CDR1 SEHNR and CDR2 FQNEAQ (reference sequence). There are 15 residues in the CDR3. Authors' methods: Amplification from reference gene primers served as the basis for estimated nucleated cell counts. The protocol was immunoSEQ multiplex PCR, while the TCRdb copy is restricted to in-frame clones and leaves out a portion. V and J calls and clone size follow that table, whereas D and trimming were derived from the DNA. Seen here are 130,000 to 150,000 clones, 70% to 85% observed once, and the top ten hold more than 5.5%.

The TCR originated in a woman between 50 and 59 years old in a cohort sampled during active or convalescent COVID-19. What was sequenced was peripheral blood. The chain carries TRBV7-9 and TRBJ1-1; D is possibly TRBD1 (5 bases). The CDR3 bases are TGTGCCAGCAGCTTAGCGTCGGGGGTGGACACTGAAGCTTTCTTT. Encoded protein: CASSLASGVDTEAFF.